This T cell receptor (beta chain) was recorded in a study of T-cell reconstitution after alpha-beta-depleted transplantation in children. This clonotype has just a few counts. The CDR3 totals 15 residues. Germline V gene lookup returns CDR1 SGDLS and CDR2 YYNGEE. J gave up 9 bases and V 4 bases, and 7 bases lay outside the gene matches. Molecular barcoding with unique molecular identifiers was used for the TCRbeta library. TCRdb analysed the PCR reads with MiXCR anew, one entry per CDR3 protein. The table includes about 400,000 distinct CDR3 sequences, about 14% detected once. This clonotype originated in a human donor who donated a stem cell graft to a child with Fanconi anemia. This sequence joins TRBV9 and TRBJ1-6; 10 nucleotides match TRBD1. The sequencing used PBMCs, collected from the stem cell graft. As DNA, the CDR3 is TGTGCCAGCAGCACTGGGACAGGGGTAGGTTCACCCCTCCACTTT. Protein: CASSTGTGVGSPLHF.